These 27 T cell receptor beta chains were all obtained from the same sample, sequenced in a study of OX40 agonist ivuxolimab in advanced cancers. Some clones are missing from TCRdb's copy, which holds only in-frame ones; the method was immunoSEQ multiplex PCR. The sample shows roughly 23,000 clones, 70% to 90% of them seen only once. The sample was CD4+ or CD8+ T cells sorted from blood, taken in a trial of the OX40 agonist ivuxolimab. The receptors stem from an adult with an advanced solid tumor such as melanoma, head and neck, liver or kidney cancer.

The chain links TRBV29-1 to TRBJ2-1, with D possibly matching TRBD1 (5 bases). The ends were cut back, 4 bases at V and 2 bases at J, with 15 bases in the middle. Germline loops: CDR1 SQVTM, CDR2 ANQGSEA. There are 15 residues in the CDR3. The CDR3 DNA follows: TGCAGCGTTGGGGGCCTACCCGGCGCCTACAATGAGCAGTTCTTC. Protein: CSVGGLPGAYNEQFF.

The chain carries TRBV6-5 and TRBJ1-2; maybe TRBD1 (6 bases). Trimming removed 8 bases at V and 6 bases at J, with 16 bases between. Per germline, CDR1 MNHEY and CDR2 SVGAGI. The CDR3 length is 13 residues. The CDR3 DNA reads TGTGCCAGCGCCAAGGGGGTTATGGATGGCTACACCTTC. It is translated as CASAKGVMDGYTF.

V usage is TRBV4-1 and J usage is TRBJ1-5, with a possible D match to TRBD1 (6 bases). With 0 bases removed from V and 5 bases from J, the gap between germline ends came to 14 bases. CDR3 length: 16 amino acids. Germline V lookup: CDR1 MGHRA, CDR2 YSYEKL. DNA of the CDR3: TGCGCCAGCAGCCAAGAGGATACGGGGGGCTATCAGCCCCAGCATTTT. Residues: CASSQEDTGGYQPQHF.

The chain uses TRBV6-5 and TRBJ2-1, with 7 bases lining up with TRBD2. The CDR3 length is 15 residues. CDR1 is MNHEY and CDR2 is SVGAGI in the germline V gene. The junction had 13 bases not matched to a gene; V was cut back by 7 bases and J by 7 bases. CDR3 nucleotide sequence: TGTGCCAGCAATCCCCTAAGGGCCGGGGGGAATGAGCAGTTCTTC. It is translated as CASNPLRAGGNEQFF.

The chain employs TRBV2 and TRBJ2-7; no clear D gene. CDR1 SNHLY and CDR2 FYNNEI come from the germline V gene. The germline V and J ends were trimmed by 5 bases and 1 base, with 12 bases remaining between them. The CDR3 runs to 14 residues. The CDR3, as DNA: TGTGCCAGCAGTTACGGTCCCGAGTCCTACGAGCAGTACTTC. Residues: CASSYGPESYEQYF.

This chain links TRBV15 with TRBJ2-7; 7 bases match TRBD2. Germline trimming cut 1 base from V and 3 bases from J; bases unmatched to any gene: 6. The germline V gene has CDR1 LNHNV and CDR2 YYDKDF (reference sequence). The CDR3 covers 15 residues. CDR3 nucleotide sequence: TGTGCCACCAGCAGAGGAGGCCTAGCGGACTACGAGCAGTACTTC. As protein: CATSRGGLADYEQYF.

V usage is TRBV11-1 and J usage is TRBJ1-2; 10 nucleotides agree with TRBD1. Looked up from germline, CDR1 is SGHAT and CDR2 is FQDESV (reference sequence). This CDR3 is built from 13 residues. Trimming took 5 bases from V and 8 from J; bases not matched to a gene: 5. CDR3 sequence reads: CASSDRGRDGYTF. For the CDR3, the DNA is TGTGCCAGCAGCGACAGGGGGCGCGACGGCTACACCTTC. Looking up the rest from reference TRBV11-1 and TRBJ1-2 gives the full variable domain: EAEVAQSPRYKITEKSQAVAFWCDPISGHATLYWYRQILGQGPELLVQFQDESVVDDSQLPKDRFSAERLKGVDSTLKIQPAELGDSAMYLCASSDRGRDGYTFGSGTRLTVV.

J is TRBJ2-6 and V is TRBV5-4, with D tentatively TRBD1 (6 bases). Germline V gene lookup returns CDR1 SGHNT and CDR2 YYREEE (reference sequence). CDR3 length: 17 residues. V was cut by 0 bases and J by 1 base, with 11 bases left in between. The CDR3 spells CASSLEGQPSGANVLTF. CDR3 in DNA: TGTGCCAGCAGCTTGGAGGGACAACCATCTGGGGCCAACGTCCTGACTTTC.

This clone appeared a few times. The chain is built from TRBV7-9 and TRBJ2-2, with TRBD1 identical over 7 bases. Germline V gene sequence: CDR1 SEHNR, CDR2 FQNEAQ (reference sequence). This CDR3 has 15 residues. V shed 6 bases, J shed 2 bases, and the junction held 6 bases outside the gene matches. The CDR3 loop is CASSSTGPNTGELFF. CDR3 coding DNA: TGTGCCAGCAGTTCGACAGGGCCTAACACCGGGGAGCTGTTTTTT.

V usage is TRBV5-4 and J usage is TRBJ2-2; TRBD2 matches 12 bases. CDR3 length: 16 amino acids. V dropped 0 bases and J dropped 8; count of bases not matched to a gene: 5. Germline V gives CDR1 SGHNT, CDR2 YYREEE (reference sequence). CDR3: CASSLGLAGEGGELFF. CDR3 coding DNA: TGTGCCAGCAGCTTGGGACTAGCGGGAGAAGGGGGGGAGCTGTTTTTT.

The CDR3 region is CASKILRDIGHNEQFF. DNA for the CDR3: TGCGCCAGCAAAATCCTTCGGGACATAGGCCACAATGAGCAGTTCTTC. The J gene is TRBJ2-1, the V gene TRBV5-1, with D maybe TRBD1 (6 bases). The CDR3 extends over 16 amino acids. Trimming stripped 6 bases from V and 5 bases from J, with 21 bases between. Germline V CDR1 and CDR2: SGHRS, YFSETQ.

The chain has TRBV13 and TRBJ2-5; D is perhaps TRBD2 (6 bases). Germline V gene lookup returns CDR1 PRHDT and CDR2 FYEKMQ (reference sequence). The CDR3 is made up of 15 amino acids. V was trimmed by 0 bases and J by 7 bases, leaving 15 bases between them. The CDR3 sequence: CASSLGYGTEGTQYF. The CDR3 coding sequence is TGTGCCAGCAGCTTAGGGTACGGGACGGAGGGGACCCAGTACTTC.

This chain uses TRBV29-1 with TRBJ2-7, with a possible D match to TRBD2 (6 bases). Deletions cut 3 bases from V and 3 bases from J, with 6 bases between. CDR3 length: 11 amino acids. Germline-derived CDR1 and CDR2 are SQVTM and ANQGSEA. CDR3 in amino acids: CSVERDYEQYF. CDR3 DNA sequence: TGCAGCGTTGAGCGGGACTACGAGCAGTACTTC.

The V call is TRBV15, the J call TRBJ2-5; the D is unclear. Germline CDR1 and CDR2: LNHNV and YYDKDF (reference sequence). V lost 0 bases and J lost 2, with 10 bases in between. There are 15 residues in the CDR3. CDR3 in amino acids: CATSRDLAEQETQYF. The DNA for the CDR3 is TGTGCCACCAGCAGAGATCTCGCAGAACAAGAGACCCAGTACTTC.

The chain joins TRBV6-5 to TRBJ2-7; 9 bases match TRBD1. The CDR3 loop spans 14 amino acids. After removal of 5 bases from V and 4 bases from J, the junction contained 6 bases not matched to a gene. From germline, CDR1 is MNHEY and CDR2 SVGAGI. CDR3 region: CASSQTGGGYEQYF. The CDR3 DNA reads as TGTGCCAGCAGTCAGACAGGGGGAGGTTACGAGCAGTACTTC.

The chain carries TRBV5-6 and TRBJ2-5; D possibly corresponds to TRBD1 (6 bases). Germline loops: CDR1 SGHDT, CDR2 YYEEEE. The CDR3 covers 14 residues. V gave up 2 bases and J gave up 4 bases, with 12 bases separating them. DNA of the CDR3: TGTGCCAGCAGCTTCCCTTCACAGGGAGAGACCCAGTACTTC. Translation: CASSFPSQGETQYF.

V is TRBV9 and J is TRBJ1-3; D uncertain. The V and J ends lost 0 bases and 0 bases respectively, with 7 bases between them. This CDR3 has 15 amino acids. Per germline, CDR1 SGDLS and CDR2 YYNGEE. CDR3 sequence (DNA): TGTGCCAGCAGCGTAGGGCAGAGCTCTGGAAACACCATATATTTT. Translated: CASSVGQSSGNTIYF.

The chain uses TRBV4-3 and TRBJ2-7; D perhaps matches TRBD1 (6 bases). The CDR3 totals 15 residues. CDR1 is LGHNA, CDR2 YSLEER, per germline. Deletions cut 0 bases from V and 6 bases from J, with 15 bases between. In nucleotides, the CDR3 is TGCGCCAGCAGCCAAGATTACAGGGAGACTATCGAGCAGTACTTC. This encodes CASSQDYRETIEQYF.

This clone has only one observation. The chain is built from TRBV6-5 and TRBJ1-2; D is uncertain. Trimming left V 0 bases short and J 0 bases short, with 2 bases between. Germline V gene sequence: CDR1 MNHEY, CDR2 SVGAGI. The CDR3 extends over 13 amino acids. The CDR3 DNA is TGTGCCAGCAGTTACTCGTCTAACTATGGCTACACCTTC. Its protein is CASSYSSNYGYTF.

The J gene is TRBJ2-7, the V gene TRBV5-1, with a tentative D call TRBD2 (5 bases). The CDR3 consists of 15 residues. In germline, CDR1 is SGHRS, CDR2 YFSETQ. V was cut by 5 bases and J by 7 bases, with 22 bases left in between. The chain's CDR3 is CASSGEQTQRKEQYF. CDR3 sequence (DNA): TGCGCCAGCAGTGGGGAGCAAACCCAACGAAAAGAGCAGTACTTC.

Concerning this clone: Distinct nucleotide sequences in the sample also encode this CDR3. The chain joins TRBV30 to TRBJ2-2, with 7 bases that match TRBD2. Trimming cost V 2 bases and J 7 bases; bases outside gene matches: 7. Germline V CDR1 and CDR2: GTSNPN, SVGIG (reference sequence). The CDR3 contains 14 residues. Here the CDR3 reads CAWSIGLGGGELFF. The CDR3 DNA follows: TGTGCCTGGAGTATTGGACTAGGAGGCGGGGAGCTGTTTTTT.

The rearrangement uses TRBV6-5 and TRBJ1-2; D perhaps matches TRBD1 (6 bases). V lost 8 bases, J lost 8 bases, and 12 bases lay in between. The CDR3 length is 11 residues. Per germline, CDR1 MNHEY and CDR2 SVGAGI. The CDR3 DNA reads as TGTGCCAGCCAGACAGGAAGCGGCTACACCTTC. Translated, it gives CASQTGSGYTF.

V is TRBV19 and J is TRBJ2-7; D perhaps matches TRBD1 (5 bases). The germline CDR1 and CDR2 sequences are LNHDA and SQIVND (reference sequence). V dropped 1 base and J dropped 3 bases, with 13 bases sitting between them. CDR3 size: 15 residues. CDR3 sequence (DNA): TGTGCCAGTAGTATAGGTGGCCAGGGTAACTACGAGCAGTACTTC. Its translation: CASSIGGQGNYEQYF.

The chain joins TRBV6-5 to TRBJ2-5, with TRBD2 matching over 7 bases. The V and J ends lost 4 bases and 5 bases, in that order; junction bases with no gene match: 7. CDR3 length: 14 residues. The germline V gene encodes CDR1 MNHEY and CDR2 SVGAGI. This chain's CDR3 is CASSLEGGPETQYF. In DNA form, the CDR3 reads TGTGCCAGCAGTTTGGAGGGAGGGCCGGAGACCCAGTACTTC.

Only one count was recorded for this clone. The chain recombines TRBV2 with TRBJ2-5; maybe TRBD2 (6 bases). The length of the CDR3 is 16 residues. V gave up 8 bases and J gave up 2 bases, with 21 bases separating them. In germline, CDR1 is SNHLY, CDR2 FYNNEI. CDR3 DNA sequence: TGTGCCAGCCTAGGAGGAAGGAGGGGTGTACAAGAGACCCAGTACTTC. Amino acids: CASLGGRRGVQETQYF.

The V call is TRBV28, the J call TRBJ2-5, with TRBD2 matching over 10 bases. The germline CDR1 and CDR2 sequences are MDHEN and SYDVKM. CDR3 size: 15 residues. With 5 bases clipped from V and 4 bases from J, the junction kept 7 bases outside the gene matches. CDR3: CASSPGTSDSETQYF. CDR3 nucleotides: TGTGCCAGCAGTCCCGGGACTAGCGATTCAGAGACCCAGTACTTC.

The chain employs TRBV5-4 and TRBJ2-1; 7 bases are a match to TRBD2. The CDR3 covers 14 residues. Germline assignment: CDR1 SGHNT and CDR2 YYREEE (reference sequence). V trimming: 0 bases; J trimming: 6 bases; junction bases outside the gene matches: 3. In nucleotides, the CDR3 is TGTGCCAGCAGCTTGGGGGCGGGAGCCAATGAGCAGTTCTTC. This gives the protein CASSLGAGANEQFF.